This is a list of T cell receptor beta chains from one sample in a study of OX40 agonist ivuxolimab in advanced cancers. Assay: immunoSEQ multiplex PCR; the TCRdb copy retains only in-frame clones and omits some. Of around 70,000 clones listed, approximately 86% are singletons. The sample here was CD4+ or CD8+ T cells sorted from blood, taken in a trial of the OX40 agonist ivuxolimab. These receptors all come from an adult with an advanced solid tumor such as melanoma, head and neck, liver or kidney cancer. Both conserved end residues are part of each CDR3. The D gene is left open where the match is weak. Rows may omit the clone size; those that give it use once, few, many or a size class.

D gene	V gene	clone size	J gene	CDR3 DNA	CDR3 protein
NA	TRBV29-1	NA	TRBJ1-2	TGCAGCGTTGACGGCGAAAGTATGCGGGGCTACACCTTC	CSVDGESMRGYTF
NA	TRBV5-6	NA	TRBJ1-2	TGTGCCAGCAGCCCGTGGAGAGTGTTTTCTAACTATGGCTACACCTTC	CASSPWRVFSNYGYTF
NA	TRBV7-9	NA	TRBJ1-1	TGTGCCAGCAGCTTATTGAAGGGGCCAATGGCGAACACTGAAGCTTTCTTT	CASSLLKGPMANTEAFF
TRBD1	TRBV5-1	NA	TRBJ1-5	TGCGCCAGCAGCTTGGGGGACAGGGCCAATCAGCCCCAGCATTTT	CASSLGDRANQPQHF
NA	TRBV28	NA	TRBJ2-5	TGTGCCGGATCGTCTAGCCCATATCGAGAGACCCAGTACTTC	CAGSSSPYRETQYF
TRBD1	TRBV7-6	NA	TRBJ1-2	TGTGCCAGCAGCCACGACAGGGCTGGCGGCTACACCTTC	CASSHDRAGGYTF
TRBD1	TRBV25-1	NA	TRBJ1-4	TGTGCCAGCAGTGTCACAGGGGGCGGTGAAAAACTGTTTTTT	CASSVTGGGEKLFF
TRBD2	TRBV6-5	NA	TRBJ2-1	TGTGCCAGCAAGTCGGCTAGCGGATACAATGAGCAGTTCTTC	CASKSASGYNEQFF
TRBD1	TRBV13	NA	TRBJ2-3	TGTGCCAGCAGCTTAGAAGTGGGACAGGGAAACGAAGATACGCAGTATTTT	CASSLEVGQGNEDTQYF
NA	TRBV19	NA	TRBJ2-7	TGTGCCAGTAGTATGTCTGAGGGGACCTACGAGCAGTACTTC	CASSMSEGTYEQYF
NA	TRBV2	NA	TRBJ1-5	TGTGCCAGCAGTGAATGGGGCGGCGGTAATCAGCCCCAGCATTTT	CASSEWGGGNQPQHF
NA	TRBV5-1	few	TRBJ1-1	TGCGCCAGCAGCCCCGTGGGGTTTAGTTCCGCTGAAGCTTTCTTT	CASSPVGFSSAEAFF
TRBD1	TRBV11-2	NA	TRBJ2-4	TGTGCCAGCAGCCCAGGACAGGGTTCGGGCATTCAGTACTTC	CASSPGQGSGIQYF
NA	TRBV18	NA	TRBJ1-1	TGTGCCAGCTCACCACCTCCCGGGCCGGCTGAAGCTTTCTTT	CASSPPPGPAEAFF
NA	TRBV7-9	NA	TRBJ2-5	TGTGCCAGCAGCTTGTACTCCCAAGAGACCCAGTACTTC	CASSLYSQETQYF
TRBD2	TRBV15	NA	TRBJ2-5	TGTGCCACCAGCACAATCGGCGGGGTAGCGGGGGGCGGAATGGGAGAGACCCAGTACTTC	CATSTIGGVAGGGMGETQYF
TRBD1	TRBV2	NA	TRBJ1-5	TGTGCCAGCAGCCTCGACAGGGGAGGGAATCAGCCCCAGCATTTT	CASSLDRGGNQPQHF
NA	TRBV19	NA	TRBJ2-5	TGTGCCAGTAGTCCCGAGGCAAGAGAGACCCAGTACTTC	CASSPEARETQYF
NA	TRBV15	NA	TRBJ2-3	TGTGCCACCAGCAGAGATAGCGGCCCAGATACGCAGTATTTT	CATSRDSGPDTQYF
NA	TRBV11-1	NA	TRBJ2-1	TGTGCCAGCAGCTACCGGGGGACTTTAATTGACAATGAGCAGTTCTTC	CASSYRGTLIDNEQFF
TRBD1	TRBV7-8	NA	TRBJ2-1	TGTGCCAGCAGCCAAGGGACAGGCGGTAATGAGCAGTTCTTC	CASSQGTGGNEQFF
NA	TRBV19	NA	TRBJ2-5	TGTGCCAGTAGTAAAACCCCTCCCGGGATGGAGACCCAGTACTTC	CASSKTPPGMETQYF
TRBD2	TRBV13	NA	TRBJ2-1	TGTGCCAGCAGCTTTGGTGGGAGGGCCAGGAATGAGCAGTTCTTC	CASSFGGRARNEQFF
NA	TRBV6-4	NA	TRBJ1-4	TGTGCCAGCAGTGGGGGGGCTAATGAAAAACTGTTTTTT	CASSGGANEKLFF
TRBD2	TRBV18	NA	TRBJ2-1	TGTGCCAGCTCTCCGACTAGCGGGGTCAATGAGCAGTTCTTC	CASSPTSGVNEQFF
NA	TRBV6-1	NA	TRBJ2-1	TGTGCCAGCAGTAAAGGGCGGGACCAGTCCTACAATGAGCAGTTCTTC	CASSKGRDQSYNEQFF
NA	TRBV10-3	NA	TRBJ1-2	TGTGCCATCAAAGGGTTTGAGACTCAGGGCTACACCTTC	CAIKGFETQGYTF
TRBD2	TRBV30	NA	TRBJ2-3	TGTGCCTGGAGTGTACCGAGGACTAGCGGGGGATATACGCAGTATTTT	CAWSVPRTSGGYTQYF
NA	TRBV19	NA	TRBJ2-2	TGTGCCAGTAGTATAAGGCGGGAGAACACCGGGGAGCTGTTTTTT	CASSIRRENTGELFF
TRBD1	TRBV4-2	NA	TRBJ2-1	TGTGCCAGCAGCCCATCGGGACAGGGGTTCTACAATGAGCAGTTCTTC	CASSPSGQGFYNEQFF
TRBD1	TRBV6-5	NA	TRBJ2-7	TGTGCCAGCAGTTACTCGGGACAGAACTACGAGCAGTACTTC	CASSYSGQNYEQYF
NA	TRBV28	NA	TRBJ2-5	TGTGCCAGCAGTCCCCCCGGGGAGACCCAGTACTTC	CASSPPGETQYF
TRBD2	TRBV19	once	TRBJ2-2	TGTGCCAGTAGAGGCGGGAGGGACACCGGGGAGCTGTTTTTT	CASRGGRDTGELFF
NA	TRBV10-3	NA	TRBJ2-3	TGTGCCATCCGCGACGAAGGGGCCCACACAGATACGCAGTATTTT	CAIRDEGAHTDTQYF
TRBD1	TRBV6-1	once	TRBJ1-1	TGTGCCAGCAGCTCTAAGGGGGACAGCGACACTGAAGCTTTCTTT	CASSSKGDSDTEAFF
NA	TRBV6-5	NA	TRBJ2-7	TGTGCCAGCACTGGAGCCAGCGAGCAGTACTTC	CASTGASEQYF
NA	TRBV15	once	TRBJ2-1	TGTGCCACCAGCAGAGATCTTTCTAGCCCCATTCAGTTCTTC	CATSRDLSSPIQFF
NA	TRBV4-1	NA	TRBJ1-5	TGCGCCAGCAGCCAAGATAGAGGACAACATCAGCCCCAGCATTTT	CASSQDRGQHQPQHF